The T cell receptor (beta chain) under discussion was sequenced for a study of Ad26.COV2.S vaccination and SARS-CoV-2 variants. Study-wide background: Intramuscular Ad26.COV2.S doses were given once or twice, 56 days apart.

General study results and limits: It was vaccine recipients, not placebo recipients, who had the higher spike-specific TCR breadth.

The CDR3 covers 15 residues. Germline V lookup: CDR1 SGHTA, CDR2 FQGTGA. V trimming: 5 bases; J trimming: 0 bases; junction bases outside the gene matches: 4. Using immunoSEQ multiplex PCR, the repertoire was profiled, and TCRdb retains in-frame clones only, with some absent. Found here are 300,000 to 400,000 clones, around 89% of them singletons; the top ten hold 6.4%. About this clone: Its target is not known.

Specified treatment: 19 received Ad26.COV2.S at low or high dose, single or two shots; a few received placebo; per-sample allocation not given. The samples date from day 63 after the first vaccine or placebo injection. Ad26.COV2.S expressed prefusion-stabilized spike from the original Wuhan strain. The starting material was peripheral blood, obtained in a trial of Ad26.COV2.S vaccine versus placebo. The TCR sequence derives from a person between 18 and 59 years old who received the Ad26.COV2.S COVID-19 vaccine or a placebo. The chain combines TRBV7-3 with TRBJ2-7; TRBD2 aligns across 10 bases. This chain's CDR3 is CASSTLAGASYEQYF. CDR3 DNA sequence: TGTGCCAGCAGCACCCTAGCGGGAGCCTCCTACGAGCAGTACTTC.